A selection of T cell receptor beta chains follows, all from one sample in a study of blood T cell repertoires in COVID-19. Measured with immunoSEQ multiplex PCR; TCRdb has only the in-frame clones, and not every one. The top ten hold 5.2% of the sample, which has 250,000 or so clones, 70% to 90% seen once. The material sequenced was peripheral blood. The source of these receptors is a woman aged 60-70 years with COVID-19, enrolled during active disease. Each CDR3 is given with its conserved first and last residue. The order of the fields is V gene, clone size, D gene, J gene, CDR3 DNA, CDR3 protein. D genes are given only for firm matches. Clone size appears in some rows only: once, few, many, or a class for an expanded clone.

TRBV6-1	NA	NA	TRBJ1-4	TGTGCCAGCAGTGAAGGTGCGACAACTAATGAAAAACTGTTTTTT	CASSEGATTNEKLFF
TRBV29-1	NA	TRBD1	TRBJ1-4	TGCAGCGCCCGGGACAGGGGAGGTGAAAAACTGTTTTTT	CSARDRGGEKLFF
TRBV6-5	NA	NA	TRBJ2-3	TGTGCCAGCACGGAGGGGAGACTCACAGATACGCAGTATTTT	CASTEGRLTDTQYF
TRBV6-4	NA	TRBD1	TRBJ2-1	TGTGCCAGCAGTGACTCCGTGAAGACAGGGGTATTGGAGCAGTTCTTC	CASSDSVKTGVLEQFF
TRBV11-3	NA	NA	TRBJ1-2	TGTGCCAGCAGCTGGCCCCCGGAGGTCTACACCTTC	CASSWPPEVYTF
TRBV6-6	NA	NA	TRBJ2-5	TGTGCCAGCAGTTACGAGAGCACCCAGTACTTC	CASSYESTQYF
TRBV5-1	once	NA	TRBJ1-3	TGCGCCAGCAGCTTACCTGGACAGGGAAACACCATATATTTT	CASSLPGQGNTIYF
TRBV5-1	NA	NA	TRBJ2-7	TGCGCCAGCAGCTTAGGGGCCGAGCAGTACTTC	CASSLGAEQYF
TRBV21-1	once	NA	TRBJ2-1	TGTGCCAGCACCCAGGCTCCTAAAAGGCGCAATGAGCAGTTCTTC	CASTQAPKRRNEQFF
TRBV25-1	NA	NA	TRBJ1-2	TGTGCCAGCTCCCGAGGTGGGGGGAACGAGATTCGAGGCTACACCTTC	CASSRGGGNEIRGYTF
TRBV28	NA	NA	TRBJ1-2	TGTGCCAGCACAAGGAGTCCTATCGGCGGCTACACCTTC	CASTRSPIGGYTF
TRBV5-1	NA	NA	TRBJ1-1	TGCGCCAGCAGCCCCCGTATAGACGGACAATTCACTGAAGCTTTCTTT	CASSPRIDGQFTEAFF
TRBV7-2	NA	NA	TRBJ1-5	TGTGCCAGCAGCCCGGCCCGGCGGTCCAATCAGCCCCAGCATTTT	CASSPARRSNQPQHF
TRBV7-6	NA	NA	TRBJ1-6	TGTGCCAGCAGCCAAACCCAAGGGGCTAATTCACCCCTCCACTTT	CASSQTQGANSPLHF
TRBV27	NA	TRBD1	TRBJ1-1	TGTGCCAGCAGTTTGGGGCGGGACAGGGGCACTGAAGCTTTCTTT	CASSLGRDRGTEAFF
TRBV4-3	NA	TRBD1	TRBJ1-4	TGCGCCAGCAGCCAAGAAGGACAGGGAAGTGAAAAACTGTTTTTT	CASSQEGQGSEKLFF
TRBV27	NA	NA	TRBJ1-5	TGTGCCAGCAGTTTCGCAGGGCCTCAGCCCCAGCATTTT	CASSFAGPQPQHF
TRBV28	NA	TRBD1	TRBJ1-5	TGTGCCAGCAGACCGACAGGGGTGAGGAATCAGCCCCAGCATTTT	CASRPTGVRNQPQHF
TRBV5-1	NA	NA	TRBJ2-5	TGCGCCAGCAGCTTGGCAGCGAGTCCCGGGGAGACCCAGTACTTC	CASSLAASPGETQYF
TRBV13	NA	TRBD2	TRBJ2-1	TGTGCCAGCAGCATGGGACTAGCGGAGACCTACAATGAGCAGTTCTTC	CASSMGLAETYNEQFF
TRBV2	NA	TRBD1	TRBJ1-5	TGTGCCAGCGCAACGCTAAGGACAGGGGGCAATCAGCCCCAGCATTTT	CASATLRTGGNQPQHF
TRBV2	NA	NA	TRBJ1-5	TGTGCCAGCAGAGGTGGCCAGGGTGGAAGTCAGCCCCAGCATTTT	CASRGGQGGSQPQHF
TRBV6-2/TRBV6-3	NA	TRBD2	TRBJ2-3	TGTGCCAGCAGCCTTACTAGCGGGACCCCGTATTTT	CASSLTSGTPYF
TRBV5-4	NA	NA	TRBJ1-6	TGTGCCAGCAGCTTGGAGACTGGCTATAATTCACCCCTCCACTTT	CASSLETGYNSPLHF
TRBV5-8	NA	TRBD1	TRBJ1-4	TGTGCCAGCAGCTTTCGGGGACAGGGAAAGGAAAAACTGTTTTTT	CASSFRGQGKEKLFF
TRBV4-3	NA	TRBD1	TRBJ1-2	TGCGCCAGCAGCCAAGATCCAGGGGGCACCTATGGCTACACCTTC	CASSQDPGGTYGYTF
TRBV20-1	once	NA	TRBJ1-5	TGCAGTGCTAGTCTGCAGGGGACCTCCAATCAGCCCCAGCATTTT	CSASLQGTSNQPQHF
TRBV14	NA	NA	TRBJ1-3	TGTGCCAGCAGCCAAGACCTAACTGGCTCTGGAAACACCATATATTTT	CASSQDLTGSGNTIYF
TRBV7-9	once	TRBD2	TRBJ2-1	TGTGCCAGCAGCCACAGCGGGAGGGCCTACAATGAGCAGTTCTTC	CASSHSGRAYNEQFF
TRBV5-6	NA	TRBD1	TRBJ2-5	TGTGCCAGCAGCTACACGACAGGGAGAGAGACCCAGTACTTC	CASSYTTGRETQYF
TRBV6-5	NA	NA	TRBJ1-5	TGTGCCAGCAGTTACGGCTCAGGGGATAGCAATCAGCCCCAGCATTTT	CASSYGSGDSNQPQHF
TRBV9	NA	NA	TRBJ1-1	TGTGCCAGCAGCGTAGGGAGAAGAGGGACTGAAGCTTTCTTT	CASSVGRRGTEAFF
TRBV2	once	TRBD1	TRBJ1-2	TGTGCCAGCAGTACAGACAGGGACGGAGCTAACTATGGCTACACCTTC	CASSTDRDGANYGYTF
TRBV7-3	NA	NA	TRBJ1-4	TGTGCCAGCAGCCCCACAGGGTCAACTAATGAAAAACTGTTTTTT	CASSPTGSTNEKLFF
TRBV5-1	once	NA	TRBJ1-2	TGCGCCAGCAGCGACACAGGATGGGGAGGCTACACCTTC	CASSDTGWGGYTF
TRBV6-5	NA	TRBD2	TRBJ2-5	TGTGTCAGTTCCAGAGGCGGGAGGGCCGGTGAGACCCAGTACTTC	CVSSRGGRAGETQYF
TRBV6-5	NA	NA	TRBJ2-7	TGTGCCAGCAGTCCCGGGACTTCCGCCTACGAGCAGTACTTC	CASSPGTSAYEQYF
TRBV4-3	NA	TRBD1	TRBJ1-5	TGCGCCAGCAGCCAAAGACAGGGAAGTCAGCCCCAGCATTTT	CASSQRQGSQPQHF
TRBV28	NA	TRBD1	TRBJ1-2	TGTGCCAGCAGTTTAACCCGGACAGGGAACTATGGCTACACCTTC	CASSLTRTGNYGYTF
TRBV5-1	NA	TRBD2	TRBJ2-1	TGCGCCAGCAGCTGGGACCTAGCGGGATCCTACAATGAGCAGTTCTTC	CASSWDLAGSYNEQFF
TRBV19	NA	TRBD1	TRBJ2-1	TGTGCCAGTAGTACCAGACAGGGGGCCTACAATGAGCAGTTCTTC	CASSTRQGAYNEQFF
TRBV11-2	NA	NA	TRBJ2-1	TGTGCCACCGGGTCGGGGGGCCCCAGCTCCTACAATGAGCAGTTCTTC	CATGSGGPSSYNEQFF